Listed here are 26 T cell receptor beta chains from one sample, sequenced in a study of cytomegalovirus exposure and HLA in healthy donors. This PCR relied on a set of 60 Vbeta primers and 13 Jbeta primers. Sequencing used immunoSEQ multiplex PCR; TCRdb keeps in-frame clones, though not all of them. Seen here are 65,000 to 90,000 clones, over 70% observed once, and the top ten hold under 15%. Sequences were obtained from PBMCs. These receptors were obtained from a man in his sixties or seventies in good health and CMV-seronegative.

The V gene is TRBV7-9, the J gene TRBJ2-1; 9 bases agree with TRBD2. Germline assignment: CDR1 SEHNR and CDR2 FQNEAQ (reference sequence). V lost 5 bases and J lost 7; bases outside the gene matches: 9. The CDR3 loop spans 15 amino acids. In DNA form, the CDR3 reads TGTGCCAGCAGCCCCGTGGGCGGGAGGGATAATGAGCAGTTCTTC. Its translation is CASSPVGGRDNEQFF.

The chain is built from TRBV4-1 and TRBJ1-1; TRBD1 aligns across 7 bases. The CDR3 is 15 amino acids. Germline CDR1 MGHRA, CDR2 YSYEKL. V shed 4 bases and J 1 base; nucleotides not matched to a gene: 6. The CDR3, as DNA: TGCGCCAGCAGCCCCTTCGGGACAGCGAACACTGAAGCTTTCTTT. Amino acids: CASSPFGTANTEAFF.

The CDR3: CASSPLTGGRNTEAFF. CDR3 nucleotide sequence: TGCGCCAGCAGCCCGTTGACAGGGGGCCGGAACACTGAAGCTTTCTTT. The chain recombines TRBV5-1 with TRBJ1-1; 10 bases are shared with TRBD1. V lost 4 bases, J lost 1 base, and 7 bases stayed unmatched. The germline CDR1 and CDR2 sequences are SGHRS and YFSETQ. The CDR3 extends over 16 amino acids. The whole variable domain, filled in from reference TRBV5-1 and TRBJ1-1, reads KAGVTQTPRYLIKTRGQQVTLSCSPISGHRSVSWYQQTPGQGLQFLFEYFSETQRNKGNFPGRFSGRQFSNSRSEMNVSTLELGDSALYLCASSPLTGGRNTEAFFGQGTRLTVV.

The chain uses TRBV7-9 and TRBJ2-1; 9 nucleotides align to TRBD1. The V gene's germline CDR1 is SEHNR and CDR2 FQNEAQ (reference sequence). V shed 4 bases, J shed 10 bases, and the junction held 8 bases outside the gene matches. CDR3 size: 14 residues. The CDR3, as DNA: TGTGCCAGCAGCTCGGGACAGGGTTTACGCGAGCAGTTCTTC. Protein: CASSSGQGLREQFF.

The V and J genes are TRBV14 and TRBJ2-5; 7 bases are a match to TRBD2. The germline V gene encodes CDR1 SGHDN and CDR2 FVKESK. The CDR3 contains 17 residues. V trimming: 0 bases; J trimming: 2 bases; junction bases outside the gene matches: 9. DNA for the CDR3: TGTGCCAGCAGCCAAGAAAGGGGCGAGGGAGGGCAAGAGACCCAGTACTTC. This translates into CASSQERGEGGQETQYF.

The gene calls are TRBV27 and TRBJ2-1; TRBD2 is a possible D gene (6 bases). Germline V CDR1 and CDR2: MNHEY, SMNVEV (reference sequence). The V end lost 2 bases, the J end lost 4 bases, and 15 bases lay between the germline ends. CDR3 size: 16 residues. The CDR3 DNA is TGTGCCAGCAGTTTAAGCGCGGCGGGATCTTACAATGAGCAGTTCTTC. Protein sequence: CASSLSAAGSYNEQFF.

The chain couples TRBV18 to TRBJ2-7; D is perhaps TRBD2 (6 bases). V was pared by 3 bases and J by 4 bases, with 13 bases between. Germline V gene data show CDR1 as KGHSH and CDR2 as LQKENI. This CDR3 has 14 amino acids. CDR3 nucleotides: TGTGCCAGCTCACCGGACTACTCTCCTTACGAGCAGTACTTC. This encodes CASSPDYSPYEQYF.

The chain has TRBV30 and TRBJ2-2; TRBD1 matches at 7 bases. Germline loops: CDR1 GTSNPN, CDR2 SVGIG (reference sequence). The CDR3 sequence is 12 residues long. V shed 2 bases and J 6 bases; nucleotides not matched to a gene: 0. For the CDR3, the DNA is TGTGCCTGGAGTAGGGGGCCCGGGGAGCTGTTTTTT. Its protein is CAWSRGPGELFF.

The chain is built from TRBV5-1 and TRBJ1-3; D gene unclear. V shed 0 bases and J shed 5 bases, with 9 bases lying between them. Per germline, CDR1 SGHRS and CDR2 YFSETQ. CDR3 length: 14 residues. This CDR3 is CASSLGLSRNTIYF. The DNA of the CDR3 is TGCGCCAGCAGCTTGGGCCTGAGCCGAAACACCATATATTTT.

The rearrangement joins TRBV7-9 to TRBJ1-5, with D perhaps matching TRBD1 (5 bases). CDR1 is SEHNR, CDR2 FQNEAQ, per germline (reference sequence). The CDR3 contains 15 residues. V was cut by 5 bases and J by 4 bases, with 15 bases left in between. In DNA, the CDR3 is TGTGCCAGCAGCCGCCAGGGAGGGTTAAATCAGCCCCAGCATTTT. Translation: CASSRQGGLNQPQHF.

The chain carries TRBV6-1 and TRBJ2-2; 9 bases are a match to TRBD1. CDR1 is MNHNS, CDR2 SASEGT, per germline. Unmatched junction bases numbered 6, after V lost 6 bases and J lost 4 bases. CDR3 length: 15 amino acids. The CDR3 sequence: CASRAGTGTTGELFF. Here the CDR3 DNA reads TGTGCCAGCAGGGCCGGGACAGGGACCACCGGGGAGCTGTTTTTT.

The rearrangement uses TRBV6-5 and TRBJ2-1; 10 bases fit TRBD1. Germline V gene data show CDR1 as MNHEY and CDR2 as SVGAGI. V lost 11 bases to trimming and J lost 1 base; unmatched junction nucleotides: 5. This CDR3 has 14 residues. DNA for the CDR3: TGTGCCGCCCGGGACAGGGGTTCCTACAATGAGCAGTTCTTC. The encoded protein is CAARDRGSYNEQFF.

This clone was detected only a few times. The chain has TRBV6-1 and TRBJ2-1; 14 positions match TRBD2. Looked up from germline, CDR1 is MNHNS and CDR2 is SASEGT. The CDR3 is made up of 19 amino acids. The trim removed 1 base at V and 2 bases at J, leaving 7 bases unmatched. CDR3 region: CASSEVGTSGGTTYNEQFF. Written as DNA, the CDR3 is TGTGCCAGCAGTGAAGTGGGGACTAGCGGGGGTACCACCTACAATGAGCAGTTCTTC.

The chain couples TRBV25-1 to TRBJ2-5; the D gene is possibly TRBD2 (5 bases). CDR1 is MGHDK, CDR2 SYGVNS, per germline. Trimming removed 3 bases from V and 4 bases from J, with 18 bases in between. The CDR3 contains 16 residues. Written as DNA, the CDR3 is TGTGCCAGCAGTGATTCAAGCGGCGCTCCCATAGAGACCCAGTACTTC. Translated: CASSDSSGAPIETQYF.

The chain couples TRBV6-6 to TRBJ2-7; 9 nucleotides align to TRBD1. Germline CDR1 MNHNY, CDR2 SVGAGI (reference sequence). J lost 3 bases, V lost 7 bases, and 10 bases had no gene match. The CDR3 sequence is 15 residues long. CDR3 protein: CASTAGQGRVYEQYF. CDR3 DNA: TGTGCCAGCACTGCCGGACAGGGGAGAGTCTACGAGCAGTACTTC.

This chain connects TRBV7-8 to TRBJ1-5, with D uncertain. Germline CDR1 and CDR2: SGHVS and FQNEAQ. This CDR3 contains 14 residues. Trimming took 2 bases from V and 7 from J, leaving 12 bases between them. The CDR3 DNA sequence: TGTGCCAGCAGCTTAATGGCCCCGAAGCAGCCCCAGCATTTT. Its protein product is CASSLMAPKQPQHF.

J is TRBJ1-1 and V is TRBV10-3; no clear D. The CDR3 totals 13 residues. The germline V gene has CDR1 ENHRY and CDR2 SYGVKD. Trimming left V 7 bases short and J 4 bases short, with 13 bases between. The CDR3 DNA reads as TGTGCCATCACTAGGACGGCGGGCACTGAAGCTTTCTTT. Protein: CAITRTAGTEAFF.

This chain links TRBV7-2 with TRBJ2-5; TRBD1 matches at 8 bases. The CDR3 sequence is 14 residues long. The trim removed 0 bases at V and 4 bases at J, leaving 1 base unmatched. CDR1 is SGHTA and CDR2 is FQGNSA in the germline V gene. The CDR3 loop is CASSLAGQGETQYF. CDR3 DNA sequence: TGTGCCAGCAGCTTAGCCGGACAGGGAGAGACCCAGTACTTC.

On this clone itself: One end of the junction fails to match germline, which may point to a read error. The gene calls are TRBV7-9 and TRBJ2-7; D might be TRBD1 (6 bases). CDR1 is SEHNR and CDR2 is FQNEAQ in the germline V gene (reference sequence). This CDR3 has 14 residues. CDR3 coding DNA: TGTTCCAGCAGCTTAGGGACGACAGGCTTCGAGCAGTACTTC. Encoded protein: CSSSLGTTGFEQYF.

The chain combines TRBV18 with TRBJ2-1, with unresolved D. The CDR3 consists of 15 residues. Trimming shortened V by 3 bases and J by 6 bases, and 15 bases separated the two germline ends. CDR1 and CDR2 (germline): KGHSH, LQKENI. CDR3 in amino acids: CASSPSTLEINEQFF. In DNA, the CDR3 is TGTGCCAGCTCACCGTCGACTCTAGAGATCAATGAGCAGTTCTTC.

This clone was picked up many times. The rearrangement links TRBV30 to TRBJ2-7; 8 nucleotides align to TRBD1. CDR1 and CDR2 (germline): GTSNPN, SVGIG (reference sequence). V lost 4 bases and J lost 0; bases outside the gene matches: 5. CDR3 length equals 14 residues. The DNA for the CDR3 is TGTGCCTGGAACCCCGGGACAGGCTCCTACGAGCAGTACTTC. Translation gives CAWNPGTGSYEQYF.

The CDR3 loop is CAGSGTGAFGNTIYF. The DNA of the CDR3 is TGTGCCGGCTCGGGGACAGGGGCGTTTGGAAACACCATATATTTT. This chain joins TRBV11-2 and TRBJ1-3; 10 bases match TRBD1. The length of the CDR3 is 15 residues. Looked up from germline, CDR1 is SGHAT and CDR2 is FQNNGV. J lost 3 bases, V lost 11 bases, and 10 bases had no gene match.

This clone showed up just a few times. The chain links TRBV4-1 to TRBJ2-5; 10 bases map to TRBD2. The CDR3 is 15 residues long. Trimming cost V 5 bases and J 7 bases; bases outside gene matches: 10. Germline V lookup: CDR1 MGHRA, CDR2 YSYEKL. The CDR3 here is CASSNRTSGVGTQYF. The CDR3 DNA is TGCGCCAGCAGCAACCGGACTAGCGGCGTTGGGACCCAGTACTTC.

J is TRBJ2-3 and V is TRBV14; D is ambiguous. The germline V gene has CDR1 SGHDN and CDR2 FVKESK. V lost 2 bases to trimming and J lost 6 bases, with 15 bases between them. This CDR3 spans 15 amino acids. The CDR3 region is CASSQFLIKEDTQYF. CDR3 DNA sequence: TGTGCCAGCAGCCAATTTTTGATAAAGGAGGATACGCAGTATTTT.

This clone was counted between two and nine times. This chain links TRBV6-6 with TRBJ2-1; 8 bases match TRBD2. V lost 2 bases to trimming and J lost 8 bases; unmatched junction nucleotides: 2. Per germline, CDR1 MNHNY and CDR2 SVGAGI (reference sequence). The CDR3 has 13 amino acids. CDR3 in amino acids: CASSYPGGDEQFF. For the CDR3, the DNA is TGTGCCAGCAGTTACCCCGGGGGGGATGAGCAGTTCTTC.

The chain joins TRBV15 to TRBJ1-2; unclear D gene. Trimming shortened V by 6 bases and J by 6 bases, and 14 bases separated the two germline ends. Germline CDR1 LNHNV, CDR2 YYDKDF (reference sequence). This CDR3 is built from 13 residues. CDR3 region: CATRRRTGHGYTF. CDR3 sequence (DNA): TGTGCCACCAGGCGACGAACTGGGCATGGCTACACCTTC.